The clone carrying this T cell receptor beta chain was counted at least ten times. Its antigen is unidentified. TCRdb used MiXCR to reprocess the 5' RACE reads, holding one entry per CDR3 protein. The sample holds more than 650,000 distinct CDR3 sequences; roughly 6% are singletons and the top ten take approximately 2%. This sample was taken from a study of identical twins. Study results and limitations: Weaker excess twin sharing was observed in beta out-of-frame sequences. Zero-insertion findings could be partly confounded by invariant cells (MAIT and iNKT cells). Carriage of fewer insertions was seen in abundant cord blood beta clonotypes, whereas memory repertoires showed none.

The CDR3 covers 16 residues. Germline values: CDR1 SGHTA, CDR2 FQGNSA. The V and J ends lost 6 bases and 2 bases, in that order; junction bases with no gene match: 10. The TCR comes from a man in his late teens or twenties in good health. Sequencing was done on a sample of naive T cells sorted from blood. This chain links TRBV7-2 with TRBJ2-1; 7 bases are a match to TRBD2. The chain's CDR3 is CASSRIAGNTYNEQFF. Here the CDR3 DNA reads TGTGCCAGCAGTCGGATAGCGGGTAACACCTACAATGAGCAGTTCTTC. Together with reference TRBV7-2 and TRBJ2-1, the CDR3 gives the full variable domain: GAGVSQSPSNKVTEKGKDVELRCDPISGHTALYWYRQSLGQGLEFLIYFQGNSAPDKSGLPSDRFSAERTGGSVSTLTIQRTQQEDSAVYLCASSRIAGNTYNEQFFGPGTRLTVL.